The clone carrying this T cell receptor beta chain appeared many times. Its antigen is still unknown. The record originates from a study of T-cell reconstitution after alpha-beta-depleted transplantation in children. A TCRbeta library incorporating unique molecular identifiers was prepared. TCRdb called the PCR reads again in MiXCR, with one record for every CDR3 protein. Seen here are 55,000 to 85,000 distinct CDR3 sequences, about a tenth observed once, and the top ten hold around 14%. Study conclusions and caveats: Reportedly, alpha-beta T cells present about two months post-transplant originated from several hundred expanded clones of graft origin. Newly generated T cells supplied most T-cell counts and diversity one year post-transplant. Recipient T cells and thymic progenitors that survived gave rise to the high TCRbeta diversity observed at day 60 in some patients.

This clonotype was obtained from a boy under 18 with acute myeloid leukemia, due to receive a stem cell transplant. Sequences were derived from PBMCs, sampled before TCRalphabeta/CD19-depleted stem cell transplant.

CDR3 coding DNA: TGTGCCAGCAAAGTCCTAGCGGGAGGAACCGGGGAGCTGTTTTTT. This gives the protein CASKVLAGGTGELFF. J is TRBJ2-2 and V is TRBV2, with TRBD2 matching over 11 bases. Germline-derived CDR1 and CDR2 are SNHLY and FYNNEI. The CDR3 length is 15 residues. The V and J ends lost 7 bases and 5 bases, in that order; junction bases with no gene match: 6.